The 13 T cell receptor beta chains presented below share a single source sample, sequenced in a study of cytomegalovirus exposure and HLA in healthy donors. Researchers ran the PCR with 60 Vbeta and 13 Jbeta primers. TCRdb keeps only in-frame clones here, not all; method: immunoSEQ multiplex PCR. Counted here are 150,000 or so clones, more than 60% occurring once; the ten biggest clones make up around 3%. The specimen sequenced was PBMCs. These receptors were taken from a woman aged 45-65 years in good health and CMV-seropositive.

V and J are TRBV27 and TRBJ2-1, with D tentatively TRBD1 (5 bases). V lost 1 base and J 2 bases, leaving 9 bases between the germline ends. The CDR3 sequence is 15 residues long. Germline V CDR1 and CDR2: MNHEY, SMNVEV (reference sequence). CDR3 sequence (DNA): TGTGCCAGCAGTTTATGGCAGGGTGCCTACAATGAGCAGTTCTTC. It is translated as CASSLWQGAYNEQFF.

The CDR3 DNA is TGTGCCAGCAGTGAACCGACTCCGGGACAGGGGGAATCAGATACGCAGTATTTT. It yields the protein CASSEPTPGQGESDTQYF. The chain links TRBV2 to TRBJ2-3; TRBD1 agrees at 11 bases. The CDR3 extends over 18 amino acids. The J segment lost 4 bases and the V segment lost 2 bases, leaving 11 bases of the junction unmatched. Germline assignment: CDR1 SNHLY and CDR2 FYNNEI.

The CDR3 coding sequence is TGTGCCAGCAGGACGGAGGGAATGTGGCGCTACACCTTC. This sequence encodes CASRTEGMWRYTF. The rearrangement links TRBV5-6 to TRBJ1-2; the D is unclear. Trimming took 5 bases from V and 9 from J, leaving 17 bases between them. This CDR3 contains 13 residues. The germline V gene encodes CDR1 SGHDT and CDR2 YYEEEE.

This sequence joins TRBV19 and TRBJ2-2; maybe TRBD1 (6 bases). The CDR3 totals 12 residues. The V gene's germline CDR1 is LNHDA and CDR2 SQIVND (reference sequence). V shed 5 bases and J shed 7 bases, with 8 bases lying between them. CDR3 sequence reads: CASSSRGGELFF. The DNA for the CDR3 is TGTGCCAGTAGTTCCAGGGGCGGGGAGCTGTTTTTT.

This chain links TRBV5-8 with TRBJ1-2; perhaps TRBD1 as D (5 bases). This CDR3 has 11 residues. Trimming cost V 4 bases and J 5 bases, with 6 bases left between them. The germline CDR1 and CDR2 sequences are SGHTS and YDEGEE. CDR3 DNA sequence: TGTGCCAGCAGCCCAGGGTATGGCTACACCTTC. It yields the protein CASSPGYGYTF.

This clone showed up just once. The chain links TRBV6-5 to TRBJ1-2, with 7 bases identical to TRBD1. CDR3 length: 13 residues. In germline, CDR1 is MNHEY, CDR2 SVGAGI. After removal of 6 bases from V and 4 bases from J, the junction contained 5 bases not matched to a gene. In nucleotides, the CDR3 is TGTGCCAGCAGCTTGGGACAGACCTATGGCTACACCTTC. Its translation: CASSLGQTYGYTF.

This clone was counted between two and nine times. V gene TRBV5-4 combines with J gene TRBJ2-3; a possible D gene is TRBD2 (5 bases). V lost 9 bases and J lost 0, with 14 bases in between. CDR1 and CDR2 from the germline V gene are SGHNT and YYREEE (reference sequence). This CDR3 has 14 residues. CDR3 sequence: CATQRELSTDTQYF. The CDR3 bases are TGTGCCACCCAAAGGGAGCTGAGCACAGATACGCAGTATTTT.

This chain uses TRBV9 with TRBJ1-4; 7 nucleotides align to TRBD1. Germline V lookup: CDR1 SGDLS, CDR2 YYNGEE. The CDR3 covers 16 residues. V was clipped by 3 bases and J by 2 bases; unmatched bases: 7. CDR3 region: CASSARGGATNEKLFF. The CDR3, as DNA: TGTGCCAGCAGCGCCCGAGGGGGCGCGACTAATGAAAAACTGTTTTTT.

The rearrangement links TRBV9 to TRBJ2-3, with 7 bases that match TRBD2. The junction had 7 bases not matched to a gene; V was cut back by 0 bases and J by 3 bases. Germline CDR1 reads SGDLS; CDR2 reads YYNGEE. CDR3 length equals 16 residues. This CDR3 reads CASSVGYNGGTDTQYF. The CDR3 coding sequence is TGTGCCAGCAGCGTAGGATATAACGGGGGGACAGATACGCAGTATTTT.

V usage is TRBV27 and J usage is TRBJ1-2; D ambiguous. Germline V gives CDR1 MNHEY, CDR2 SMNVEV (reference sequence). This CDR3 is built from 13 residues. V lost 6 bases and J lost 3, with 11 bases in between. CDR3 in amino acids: CASRPQVDYGYTF. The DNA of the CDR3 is TGTGCCAGCAGACCCCAGGTAGACTATGGCTACACCTTC.

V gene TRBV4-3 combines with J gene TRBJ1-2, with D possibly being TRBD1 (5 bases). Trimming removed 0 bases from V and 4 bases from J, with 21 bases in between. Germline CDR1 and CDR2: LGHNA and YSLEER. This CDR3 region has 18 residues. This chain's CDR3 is CASSQEGFQGVGGYGYTF. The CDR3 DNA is TGCGCCAGCAGCCAAGAGGGTTTTCAGGGCGTAGGTGGCTATGGCTACACCTTC.

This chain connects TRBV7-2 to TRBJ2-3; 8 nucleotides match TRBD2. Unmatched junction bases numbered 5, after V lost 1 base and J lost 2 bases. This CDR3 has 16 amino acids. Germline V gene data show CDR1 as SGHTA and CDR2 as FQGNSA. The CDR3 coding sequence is TGTGCCAGCAGCTTAGATCCAGCGGGGGTCACAGATACGCAGTATTTT. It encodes CASSLDPAGVTDTQYF.

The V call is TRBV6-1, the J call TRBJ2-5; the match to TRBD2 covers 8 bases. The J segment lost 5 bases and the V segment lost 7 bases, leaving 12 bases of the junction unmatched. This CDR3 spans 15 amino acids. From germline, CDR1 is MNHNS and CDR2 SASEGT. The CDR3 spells CASNLEREHLETQYF. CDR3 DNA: TGTGCCAGCAACCTGGAGCGGGAGCACTTGGAGACCCAGTACTTC.